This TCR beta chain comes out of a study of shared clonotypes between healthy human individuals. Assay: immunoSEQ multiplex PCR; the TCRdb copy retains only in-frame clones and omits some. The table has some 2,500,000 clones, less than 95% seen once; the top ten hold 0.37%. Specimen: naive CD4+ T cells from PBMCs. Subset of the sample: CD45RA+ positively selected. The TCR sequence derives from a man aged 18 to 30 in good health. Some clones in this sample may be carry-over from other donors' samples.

For the CDR3, the DNA is TGTGCTAGTGGTTTGAGACAAAAGGACCAACCTACGGATACGCAGTATTTT. Amino acid sequence: CASGLRQKDQPTDTQYF. The chain couples TRBV12-5 to TRBJ2-3; D unresolved. V lost 2 bases to trimming and J lost 6 bases, with 21 bases between them. Germline values: CDR1 LGHNT, CDR2 FRNRAP. CDR3 length equals 17 residues.